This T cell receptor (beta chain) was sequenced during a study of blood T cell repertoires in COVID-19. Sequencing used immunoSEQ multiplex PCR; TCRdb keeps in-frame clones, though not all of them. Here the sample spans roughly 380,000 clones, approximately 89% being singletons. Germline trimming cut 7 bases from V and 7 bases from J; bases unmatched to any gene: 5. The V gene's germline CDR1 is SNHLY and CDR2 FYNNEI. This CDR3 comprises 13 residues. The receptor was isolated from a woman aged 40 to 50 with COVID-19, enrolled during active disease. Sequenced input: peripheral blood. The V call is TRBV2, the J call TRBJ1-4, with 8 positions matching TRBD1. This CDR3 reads CASISDRGEKLFF. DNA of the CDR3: TGTGCCAGCATAAGTGACAGGGGTGAAAAACTGTTTTTT. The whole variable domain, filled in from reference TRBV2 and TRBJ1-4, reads EPEVTQTPSHQVTQMGQEVILRCVPISNHLYFYWYRQILGQKVEFLVSFYNNEISEKSEIFDDQFSVERPDGSNFTLKIRSTKLEDSAMYFCASISDRGEKLFFGSGTQLSVL.